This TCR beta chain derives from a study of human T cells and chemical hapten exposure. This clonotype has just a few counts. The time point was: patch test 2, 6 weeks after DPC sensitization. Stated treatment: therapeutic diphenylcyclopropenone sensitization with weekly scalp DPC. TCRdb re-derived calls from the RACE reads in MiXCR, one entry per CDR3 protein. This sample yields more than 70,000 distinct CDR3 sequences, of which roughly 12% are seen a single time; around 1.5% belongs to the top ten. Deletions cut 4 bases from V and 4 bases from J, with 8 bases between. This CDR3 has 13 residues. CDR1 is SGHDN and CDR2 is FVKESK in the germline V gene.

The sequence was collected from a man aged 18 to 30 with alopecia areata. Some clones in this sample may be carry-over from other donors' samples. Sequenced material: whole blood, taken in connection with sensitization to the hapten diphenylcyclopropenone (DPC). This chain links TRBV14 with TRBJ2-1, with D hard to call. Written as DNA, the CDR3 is TGTGCCAGCAGCCCACAAGGGTACAATGAGCAGTTCTTC. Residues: CASSPQGYNEQFF.